The 18 T cell receptor beta chains reported below all come from one sample, sequenced in a study of T-cell memory formation after mild COVID-19. TCRdb reanalysed the 5' RACE reads using MiXCR and keeps one entry per CDR3 protein. The sample contains roughly 560,000 distinct CDR3 sequences, 20% of which appear only once. Sequenced sample: PBMCs or a T cell subset sorted from them (not recorded which). The receptors were gathered from an adult woman who had mild COVID-19 (a few samples of this study predate the infection). Cell type and time point are not known.

This clonotype was seen a handful of times. The chain combines TRBV25-1 with TRBJ2-3; D ambiguous. Germline CDR1 reads MGHDK; CDR2 reads SYGVNS. Trimming pared 4 bases from V and 4 bases from J, leaving 9 bases between. The CDR3 length is 13 residues. The CDR3 is CASSAKIADTQYF. CDR3 sequence (DNA): TGTGCCAGCAGTGCTAAAATCGCAGATACGCAGTATTTT.

This clonotype was detected only a few times. J is TRBJ1-4 and V is TRBV5-5; weak D call: TRBD1 (6 bases). V gave up 2 bases and J gave up 3 bases, with 14 bases separating them. Germline V CDR1 and CDR2: SGHKS, YYEKEE (reference sequence). The CDR3 totals 16 residues. The CDR3 here is CASSLGGGQPNEKLFF. CDR3 DNA sequence: TGTGCCAGCAGCTTAGGGGGTGGACAGCCTAATGAAAAACTGTTTTTT.

This clonotype was seen a handful of times. The chain combines TRBV20-1 with TRBJ1-1; D remains ambiguous. The CDR3 runs 13 residues. Germline lookup yields CDR1 DFQATT and CDR2 SNEGSKA (reference sequence). V was clipped by 4 bases and J by 1 base, with 10 bases between them. CDR3 nucleotides: TGCAGTGCTATAGGGCAGAAGAACACTGAAGCTTTCTTT. It translates to CSAIGQKNTEAFF.

V gene TRBV7-9 combines with J gene TRBJ2-1; 8 bases match TRBD2. The length of the CDR3 is 15 residues. CDR1 is SEHNR, CDR2 FQNEAQ, per germline (reference sequence). The trim removed 2 bases at V and 8 bases at J, leaving 8 bases unmatched. CDR3 sequence reads: CASSLTSGSRYEQFF. The CDR3 DNA reads as TGTGCCAGCAGCTTAACCAGCGGGAGTAGGTATGAGCAGTTCTTC.

The chain is built from TRBV20-1 and TRBJ1-1; D is unresolved. V was cut by 6 bases and J by 0 bases, with 17 bases left in between. The CDR3 has 15 residues. Looked up from germline, CDR1 is DFQATT and CDR2 is SNEGSKA (reference sequence). CDR3 DNA sequence: TGCAGTGCCAGACCCGTACGCGGAATGAACACTGAAGCTTTCTTT. Translated: CSARPVRGMNTEAFF.

The chain is built from TRBV6-1 and TRBJ1-1, with D perhaps matching TRBD1 (6 bases). This CDR3 is 14 amino acids long. Germline values: CDR1 MNHNS, CDR2 SASEGT. V was trimmed by 8 bases and J by 1 base, leaving 14 bases between them. CDR3 bases: TGTGCCAGCGAGCAGAGGACAGCGAACACTGAAGCTTTCTTT. Translation: CASEQRTANTEAFF.

The rearrangement uses TRBV7-2 and TRBJ1-2; D is undetermined. Germline CDR1 is SGHTA and CDR2 is FQGNSA. The V and J ends lost 5 bases and 1 base respectively, with 20 bases between them. The CDR3 contains 17 residues. CDR3 nucleotides: TGTGCCAGCAGCCGGACGACATTGGCGGAATATAACTATGGCTACACCTTC. It encodes CASSRTTLAEYNYGYTF.

V gene TRBV25-1 combines with J gene TRBJ2-2; a weak D match, TRBD2 (6 bases). This CDR3 has 15 amino acids. The germline gives CDR1 MGHDK, CDR2 SYGVNS. The V and J ends lost 4 bases and 2 bases respectively, with 11 bases between them. The CDR3 DNA sequence: TGTGCCAGCAGTGCCTGGGACTCCAACACCGGGGAGCTGTTTTTT. Its translation is CASSAWDSNTGELFF. Supplemented by reference TRBV25-1 and TRBJ2-2, the full variable domain reads EADIYQTPRYLVIGTGKKITLECSQTMGHDKMYWYQQDPGMELHLIHYSYGVNSTEKGDLSSESTVSRIRTEHFPLTLESARPSHTSQYLCASSAWDSNTGELFFGEGSRLTVL.

This clonotype was seen more than once but under ten times. The chain combines TRBV2 with TRBJ2-1, with TRBD2 as a possible D gene (6 bases). Germline assignment: CDR1 SNHLY and CDR2 FYNNEI. The CDR3 is 15 amino acids. Deletions cut 11 bases from V and 4 bases from J, with 21 bases between. The CDR3 DNA follows: TGTGCCTCACGGCGGTTGCTAGCGTCTTACAATGAGCAGTTCTTC. It codes for CASRRLLASYNEQFF.

The chain combines TRBV28 with TRBJ1-4; 8 bases line up with TRBD1. CDR1 MDHEN and CDR2 SYDVKM come from the germline V gene. CDR3 size: 15 residues. The J segment lost 5 bases and the V segment lost 6 bases, leaving 8 bases of the junction unmatched. This CDR3 reads CASRTAGGPNEKLFF. Here the CDR3 DNA reads TGTGCCAGCAGGACAGCAGGGGGCCCGAATGAAAAACTGTTTTTT.

This rearrangement joins TRBV7-2 to TRBJ1-2; D is uncertain. CDR1 is SGHTA and CDR2 is FQGNSA in the germline V gene. V was trimmed by 5 bases and J by 6 bases, leaving 13 bases between them. The CDR3 has 13 residues. Here the CDR3 DNA reads TGTGCCAGCAGCCTGTCGGGGAACAATGGCTACACCTTC. This codes for CASSLSGNNGYTF.

This clonotype was detected a few times. V gene TRBV7-9 combines with J gene TRBJ2-1, with D possibly TRBD2 on 5 matching bases. The ends were cut back, 5 bases at V and 10 bases at J, with 15 bases in the middle. The CDR3 has 13 residues. Germline loops: CDR1 SEHNR, CDR2 FQNEAQ (reference sequence). CDR3 residues: CASSTILTGEQFF. For the CDR3, the DNA is TGTGCCAGCAGCACGATTCTTACGGGGGAGCAGTTCTTC.

In its sample, this clonotype was seen a few times. The chain employs TRBV4-1 and TRBJ1-2; weak D call: TRBD1 (6 bases). The CDR3 length is 14 residues. V was trimmed by 2 bases and J by 8 bases, leaving 15 bases between them. Germline V CDR1 and CDR2: MGHRA, YSYEKL. CDR3 amino acids: CASSQSTGLAGYTF. Here the CDR3 DNA reads TGCGCCAGCAGCCAATCGACAGGTCTCGCGGGCTACACCTTC.

This clonotype was observed many times. The chain couples TRBV5-1 to TRBJ2-7; D is unresolved. Germline CDR1 is SGHRS and CDR2 is YFSETQ. The length of the CDR3 is 15 residues. V dropped 4 bases and J dropped 0 bases, with 14 bases sitting between them. CDR3 in DNA: TGCGCCAGCAGCGTCTCAGTCTCAAGCTCCTACGAGCAGTACTTC. Encoded protein: CASSVSVSSSYEQYF.

This clonotype was seen more than once but under ten times. V usage is TRBV20-1 and J usage is TRBJ2-1, with 11 bases matching TRBD2. J lost 6 bases, V lost 1 base, and 5 bases had no gene match. This CDR3 spans 15 amino acids. The V gene's germline CDR1 is DFQATT and CDR2 SNEGSKA (reference sequence). CDR3 coding DNA: TGCAGTGCTAGAGGTCTAGCGGGAGGATTCAATGAGCAGTTCTTC. This translates into CSARGLAGGFNEQFF.

This clonotype was detected once. The V call is TRBV5-1, the J call TRBJ2-7, with D unresolved. The CDR3 spans 12 residues. With 2 bases removed from V and 2 bases from J, the gap between germline ends came to 5 bases. Germline lookup yields CDR1 SGHRS and CDR2 YFSETQ. CDR3 DNA: TGCGCCAGCAGCTTCCGGCCCTACGAGCAGTACTTC. It specifies CASSFRPYEQYF.

This clonotype was observed a handful of times. This chain uses TRBV18 with TRBJ1-1; D is ambiguous. Germline CDR1 is KGHSH and CDR2 is LQKENI. CDR3 length: 11 residues. V lost 3 bases and J 7 bases, leaving 6 bases between the germline ends. CDR3 in DNA: TGTGCCAGCTCACCGTCGGTTGAAGCTTTCTTT. Protein: CASSPSVEAFF.

This clonotype was seen a handful of times. This chain's CDR3 is CASYTGLAESFYEQYF. In nucleotides, the CDR3 is TGCGCCAGCTATACGGGACTAGCGGAGAGTTTCTACGAGCAGTACTTC. This sequence joins TRBV5-1 and TRBJ2-7, with 11 bases aligning to TRBD2. The germline gives CDR1 SGHRS, CDR2 YFSETQ. The CDR3 sequence is 16 residues long. V shed 7 bases, J shed 3 bases, and the junction held 12 bases outside the gene matches.